This T cell receptor (beta chain) appears in the sequencing data of a study of blood T cell repertoires in COVID-19. Study information: Samples of COVID-19 (acute and convalescent) were obtained from the United States, Italy and Spain.

V gave up 5 bases and J gave up 6 bases; unmatched junction bases: 7. Germline CDR1 is LGHDT and CDR2 is YNNKEL (reference sequence). The CDR3 has 15 residues. The repertoire was sequenced with immunoSEQ multiplex PCR; TCRdb's copy has only in-frame clones and lacks some. The profile shows hundreds of thousands of clones, nearly 90% of them singletons. A COVID-19 case had been met by exposed participants during the 2 weeks before study entry. Sequencing was performed on PBMCs or T cells enriched from blood (not recorded which). The rearrangement links TRBV3-1 (or the pseudogene TRBV3-2) to TRBJ2-7; 13 bases line up with TRBD2. The clonotype was recovered from a woman in her fifties or sixties who had been exposed to COVID-19. The CDR3 spells CASSTRLAGGAEQYF. CDR3 sequence (DNA): TGTGCCAGCAGCACTCGACTAGCGGGGGGCGCCGAGCAGTACTTC.